The sequence of this TCR beta chain was determined in a study of tumor-infiltrating lymphocytes in localized non-small cell lung cancer. Measured with immunoSEQ multiplex PCR; TCRdb has only the in-frame clones, and not every one. The table has 25,000 to 30,000 clones, roughly 85% seen once; the top ten hold under 2.5%. Germline V gene sequence: CDR1 MNHNS, CDR2 SASEGT. Trimming cost V 10 bases and J 5 bases, with 18 bases left between them. The CDR3 sequence is 15 residues long. The receptor's source is a human donor with non-small cell lung cancer. This chain uses TRBV6-1 with TRBJ1-6; maybe TRBD1 (5 bases). The sample taken for sequencing was lung tumor tissue. The CDR3 DNA sequence: TGTGCCACCGTGGGAAGGACACCGGATAATTCACCCCTCCACTTT. Translating it yields CATVGRTPDNSPLHF.